This TCR beta chain was sequenced in a study of vaccination and CD4 T cells after COVID-19. Study context: Spike peptides, overlapping and drawn from SARS-CoV-2, HCoV-NL63, HCoV-OC43 and HCoV-229E, were used to stimulate cells.

The CDR3 contains 18 residues. Germline values: CDR1 MNHEY, CDR2 SVGAGI. The ends lost 2 bases at V and 0 bases at J; junction bases unmatched: 8. Sequenced with the Oncomine TCR Beta short-read assay was DNA taken from cultured CD4+ T cells. TCRdb recomputed calls from the PCR reads with MiXCR, one row per CDR3 protein. Of some 18,000 distinct CDR3 sequences in the sample, about 56% were seen once. On this clonotype: Its antigen is still unknown.

Treatment here: 10-day PBMC culture with coronavirus spike peptide pools or control peptides (ViraFEST assay). The J gene is TRBJ2-1, the V gene TRBV6-5; 9 bases are a match to TRBD2. Material: CD4+ T cells from blood, cultured in vitro. This clonotype was sampled from a human donor who had recovered from COVID-19. In nucleotides, the CDR3 is TGTGCCAGCAGTTACCACGGGAAGCGGGGGGCCTCCTACAATGAGCAGTTCTTC. Residues: CASSYHGKRGASYNEQFF.